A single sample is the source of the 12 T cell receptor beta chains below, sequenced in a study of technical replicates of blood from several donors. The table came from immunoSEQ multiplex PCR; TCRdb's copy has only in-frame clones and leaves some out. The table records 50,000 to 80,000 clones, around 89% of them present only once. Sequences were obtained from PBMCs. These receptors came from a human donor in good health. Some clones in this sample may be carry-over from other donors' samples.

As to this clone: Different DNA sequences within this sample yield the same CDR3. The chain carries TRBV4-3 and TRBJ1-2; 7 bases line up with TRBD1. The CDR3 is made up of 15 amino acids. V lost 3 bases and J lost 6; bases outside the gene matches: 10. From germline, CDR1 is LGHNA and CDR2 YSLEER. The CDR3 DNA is TGCGCCAGCAGCCAGGTAGCAGCCAGGGGGGATGGCTACACCTTC. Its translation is CASSQVAARGDGYTF.

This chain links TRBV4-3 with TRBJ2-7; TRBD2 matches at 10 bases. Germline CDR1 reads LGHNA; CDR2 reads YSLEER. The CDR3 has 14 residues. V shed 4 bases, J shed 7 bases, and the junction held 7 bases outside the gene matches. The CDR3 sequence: CASSRIAGGAEQYF. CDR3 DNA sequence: TGCGCCAGCAGCCGAATAGCGGGAGGAGCTGAGCAGTACTTC.

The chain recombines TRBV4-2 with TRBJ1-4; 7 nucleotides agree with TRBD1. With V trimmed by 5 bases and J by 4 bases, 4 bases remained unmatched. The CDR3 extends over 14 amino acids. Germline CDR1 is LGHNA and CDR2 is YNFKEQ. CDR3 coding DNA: TGTGCCAGCAGCGTAGACAGGGATAATGAAAAACTGTTTTTT. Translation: CASSVDRDNEKLFF.

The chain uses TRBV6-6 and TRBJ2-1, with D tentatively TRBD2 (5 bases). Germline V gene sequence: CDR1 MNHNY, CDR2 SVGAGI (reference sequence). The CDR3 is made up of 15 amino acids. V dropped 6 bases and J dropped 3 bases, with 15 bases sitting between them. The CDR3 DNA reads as TGTGCCAGCAGCAGCGAGGCGGGTGGCTACAATGAGCAGTTCTTC. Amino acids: CASSSEAGGYNEQFF.

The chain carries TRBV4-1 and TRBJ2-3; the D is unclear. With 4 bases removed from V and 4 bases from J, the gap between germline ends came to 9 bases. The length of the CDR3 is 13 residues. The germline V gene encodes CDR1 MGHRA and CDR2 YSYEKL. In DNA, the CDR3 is TGCGCCAGCAGCCCAGTGGTCGCAGATACGCAGTATTTT. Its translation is CASSPVVADTQYF.

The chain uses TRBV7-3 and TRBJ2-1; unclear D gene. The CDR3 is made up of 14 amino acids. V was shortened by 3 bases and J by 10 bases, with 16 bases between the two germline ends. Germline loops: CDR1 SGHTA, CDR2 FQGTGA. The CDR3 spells CASSLTSKSREQFF. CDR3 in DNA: TGTGCCAGCAGCTTGACTTCCAAAAGCCGGGAGCAGTTCTTC.

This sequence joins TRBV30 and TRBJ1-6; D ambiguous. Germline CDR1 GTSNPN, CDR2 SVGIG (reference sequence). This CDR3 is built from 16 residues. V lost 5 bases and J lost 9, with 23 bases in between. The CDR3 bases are TGTGCCTGGGGTTTACAACTCGGACTGTCCGGTTCACCCCTCCACTTT. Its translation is CAWGLQLGLSGSPLHF. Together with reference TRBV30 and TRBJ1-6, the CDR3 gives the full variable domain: SQTIHQWPATLVQPVGSPLSLECTVEGTSNPNLYWYRQAAGRGLQLLFYSVGIGQISSEVPQNLSASRPQDRQFILSSKKLLLSDSGFYLCAWGLQLGLSGSPLHFGNGTRLTVT.

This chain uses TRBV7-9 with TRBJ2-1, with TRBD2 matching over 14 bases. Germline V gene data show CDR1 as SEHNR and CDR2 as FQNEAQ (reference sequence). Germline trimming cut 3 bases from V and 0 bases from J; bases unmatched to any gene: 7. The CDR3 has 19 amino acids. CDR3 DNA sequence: TGTGCCAGCAGCTTCTTGGGACTAGCGGGGGCCAACTCCTACAATGAGCAGTTCTTC. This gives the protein CASSFLGLAGANSYNEQFF.

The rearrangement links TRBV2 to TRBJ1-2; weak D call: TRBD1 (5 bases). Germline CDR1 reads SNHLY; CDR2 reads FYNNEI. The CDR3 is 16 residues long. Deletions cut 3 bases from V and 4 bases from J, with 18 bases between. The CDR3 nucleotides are TGTGCCAGCAGTGAGGTCCCGGGGGGTGCAGTCTATGGCTACACCTTC. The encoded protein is CASSEVPGGAVYGYTF.

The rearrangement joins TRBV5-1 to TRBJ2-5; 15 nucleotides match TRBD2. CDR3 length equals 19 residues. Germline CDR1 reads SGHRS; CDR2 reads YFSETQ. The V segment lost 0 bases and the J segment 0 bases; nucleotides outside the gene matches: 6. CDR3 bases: TGCGCCAGCAGCTTGGGGACTAGCGGGGGGGCCAAGAACCAAGAGACCCAGTACTTC. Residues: CASSLGTSGGAKNQETQYF.

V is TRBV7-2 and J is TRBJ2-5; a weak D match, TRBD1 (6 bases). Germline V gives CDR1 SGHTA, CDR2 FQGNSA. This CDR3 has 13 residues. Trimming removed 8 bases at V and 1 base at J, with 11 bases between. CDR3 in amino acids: CASCRTAQETQYF. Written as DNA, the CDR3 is TGTGCCAGCTGCAGGACAGCCCAAGAGACCCAGTACTTC.

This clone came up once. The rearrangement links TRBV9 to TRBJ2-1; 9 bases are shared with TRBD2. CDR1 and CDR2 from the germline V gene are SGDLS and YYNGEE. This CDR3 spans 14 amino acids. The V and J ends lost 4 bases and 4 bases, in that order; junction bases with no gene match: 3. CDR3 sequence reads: CASSRSGGYNEQFF. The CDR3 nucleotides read TGTGCCAGCAGCCGTAGCGGGGGTTACAATGAGCAGTTCTTC.